A single sample is the source of the 13 T cell receptor beta chains below, sequenced in a study of CD8 T cells in Susac syndrome. The RNA input was about 0.5 to 1 ug, and it was reverse transcribed with random hexamers. MiXCR was run by TCRdb on the immunoSEQ multiplex PCR reads, yielding one entry per CDR3 protein. The data contain 50,000 to 55,000 distinct CDR3 sequences, approximately 95% of them seen just once; the ten biggest clones take up about 0.75%. The sequencing sample was made of CD8+ T cells from PBMCs. The receptors derive from a human donor with Susac syndrome.

V is TRBV20-1 and J is TRBJ2-1, with 9 bases matching TRBD2. V dropped 4 bases and J dropped 3; count of bases not matched to a gene: 7. The CDR3 sequence is 15 residues long. Germline CDR1 reads DFQATT; CDR2 reads SNEGSKA (reference sequence). In DNA form, the CDR3 reads TGCAGTGCTATTGAGACTAGCGGTCTCTACAATGAGCAGTTCTTC. This gives the protein CSAIETSGLYNEQFF.

The chain combines TRBV20-1 with TRBJ2-7; D possibly corresponds to TRBD2 (5 bases). Germline values: CDR1 DFQATT, CDR2 SNEGSKA (reference sequence). This CDR3 has 15 residues. Trimming removed 6 bases at V and 0 bases at J, with 18 bases between. The CDR3 DNA sequence: TGCAGTGCAAGCGGCGGAGGTAACCCCTCCTACGAGCAGTACTTC. Translated, it gives CSASGGGNPSYEQYF.

The V and J genes are TRBV10-3 and TRBJ1-5, with 8 bases fitting TRBD1. V trimming: 4 bases; J trimming: 6 bases; junction bases outside the gene matches: 5. Looked up from germline, CDR1 is ENHRY and CDR2 is SYGVKD. The CDR3 sequence is 14 residues long. The CDR3: CAISVDRESQPQHF. In DNA form, the CDR3 reads TGTGCCATCAGTGTGGACAGGGAGTCTCAGCCCCAGCATTTT.

The V gene is TRBV7-9, the J gene TRBJ2-1; perhaps TRBD2 as D (6 bases). The CDR3 covers 13 residues. CDR1 is SEHNR and CDR2 is FQNEAQ in the germline V gene (reference sequence). The ends were cut back, 3 bases at V and 5 bases at J, with 8 bases in the middle. This chain's CDR3 is CASSFSGDNEQFF. CDR3 DNA sequence: TGTGCCAGCAGCTTTTCGGGGGACAATGAGCAGTTCTTC. The full variable domain, its missing parts supplied by reference TRBV7-9 and TRBJ2-1, is DTGVSQNPRHKITKRGQNVTFRCDPISEHNRLYWYRQTLGQGPEFLTYFQNEAQLEKSRLLSDRFSAERPKGSFSTLEIQRTEQGDSAMYLCASSFSGDNEQFFGPGTRLTVL.

V gene TRBV4-3 combines with J gene TRBJ2-7; perhaps TRBD2 as D (5 bases). The germline V gene encodes CDR1 LGHNA and CDR2 YSLEER. The CDR3 spans 15 residues. V was cut by 1 base and J by 0 bases, with 10 bases left in between. The CDR3 DNA is TGCGCCAGCAGCCAAGTCCCGGGGAGCTCCTACGAGCAGTACTTC. Its translation is CASSQVPGSSYEQYF.

The rearrangement uses TRBV28 and TRBJ1-2; TRBD1 might be the D (6 bases). This CDR3 has 14 amino acids. Germline CDR1 reads MDHEN; CDR2 reads SYDVKM. Trimming took 7 bases from V and 4 from J, leaving 16 bases between them. The CDR3 reads CASTLSGVSYGYTF. Written as DNA, the CDR3 is TGTGCCAGCACCCTCTCAGGGGTTAGCTATGGCTACACCTTC.

This chain uses TRBV19 with TRBJ2-3; D might be TRBD1 or TRBD2, each matching 5 bases. Germline V gene data show CDR1 as LNHDA and CDR2 as SQIVND (reference sequence). The CDR3 loop spans 14 amino acids. The germline V and J ends were trimmed by 5 bases and 4 bases, with 13 bases remaining between them. CDR3 loop: CASSWTEGSDTQYF. The DNA of the CDR3 is TGTGCCAGTAGTTGGACTGAGGGGTCAGATACGCAGTATTTT.

This rearrangement joins TRBV7-2 to TRBJ2-3, with unresolved D. The CDR3 totals 14 residues. Trimming stripped 2 bases from V and 0 bases from J, with 6 bases between. Germline V gene sequence: CDR1 SGHTA, CDR2 FQGNSA. The CDR3 region is CASSLPQSTDTQYF. Here the CDR3 DNA reads TGTGCCAGCAGCTTACCCCAAAGCACAGATACGCAGTATTTT.

This chain joins TRBV18 and TRBJ2-1; D remains ambiguous. With 0 bases removed from V and 3 bases from J, the gap between germline ends came to 3 bases. Germline V gene sequence: CDR1 KGHSH, CDR2 LQKENI. The CDR3 covers 13 residues. CDR3 sequence (DNA): TGTGCCAGCTCACCACCCGACTACAATGAGCAGTTCTTC. Its translation is CASSPPDYNEQFF.

The chain has TRBV7-9 and TRBJ2-1, with D perhaps TRBD1 (6 bases). The V end was cut by 5 bases, the J end by 4 bases, with 12 bases between. Germline values: CDR1 SEHNR, CDR2 FQNEAQ (reference sequence). The CDR3 contains 14 residues. The CDR3 DNA sequence: TGTGCCAGCAGCAGCCTCGACAGGTACAATGAGCAGTTCTTC. It translates to CASSSLDRYNEQFF.

The chain has TRBV12-3 or TRBV12-4 and TRBJ1-4; 7 nucleotides align to TRBD1. V dropped 7 bases and J dropped 8; count of bases not matched to a gene: 10. The CDR3 has 14 residues. CDR3 residues: CASTLGGGREKLFF. CDR3 nucleotides: TGTGCCAGCACCTTGGGAGGGGGCCGAGAAAAACTGTTTTTT.

The sample holds one count of this clonotype. The chain combines TRBV12-3 or TRBV12-4 with TRBJ2-2, with D unclear. This CDR3 is built from 17 residues. The ends were cut back, 3 bases at V and 4 bases at J, with 18 bases in the middle. In nucleotides, the CDR3 is TGTGCCAGCAGTTTCCCTGAGCTACGGGTCGTCACCGGGGAGCTGTTTTTT. Translating gives CASSFPELRVVTGELFF.

The genes are TRBV5-1 and TRBJ2-1; unclear D gene. Trimming took 0 bases from V and 10 from J, leaving 5 bases between them. The length of the CDR3 is 11 residues. The germline gives CDR1 SGHRS, CDR2 YFSETQ. The CDR3 loop is CASSLASEQFF. The CDR3 region has the DNA TGCGCCAGCAGCTTGGCCAGCGAGCAGTTCTTC.